This T cell receptor beta chain appears in the sequencing data of a study of T-cell memory formation after mild COVID-19. Study overall: Each donor largely had its own TCR clusters. Overall study findings and caveats: Nothing showed for sure that second-wave clones peaking on day 37 were SARS-CoV-2 specific. Contracting CD4+ clones lay largely in CM and EM, with CD8+ ones residing in EMRA.

5'RACE with constant-segment primers yielded barcoded, UMI-tagged TCR alpha and TCR beta cDNA libraries. Each CDR3 protein is one row after TCRdb ran MiXCR on the 5' RACE reads. The sample shows about 430,000 distinct CDR3 sequences, approximately 19% of them seen only once. CDR3 size: 14 residues. Germline V gene lookup returns CDR1 SGHRS and CDR2 YFSETQ. Trimming took 2 bases from V and 5 from J; bases not matched to a gene: 5. This clonotype showed up just a few times. Its antigen remains unknown. This chain links TRBV5-1 with TRBJ2-5; 8 bases agree with TRBD1. The clonotype comes from a man between 18 and 29 years old who had mild COVID-19 (a few samples of this study predate the infection). Cell type and time point are not known. The specimen sequenced was PBMCs or a T cell subset sorted from them (not recorded which). This chain's CDR3 is CASSFRTGMETQYF. In nucleotides, the CDR3 is TGCGCCAGCAGCTTCAGGACAGGGATGGAGACCCAGTACTTC.